The 7 T cell receptor beta chains reported below all come from one sample, sequenced in a study of pediatric ulcerative colitis. The rectum was sampled with one to two pinch biopsies at colonoscopy. Method: immunoSEQ multiplex PCR; TCRdb's copy keeps in-frame clones and lacks some. This sample has tens of thousands of clones, with around 81% found just once. The sample consisted of gut tissue. The source of these receptors is a girl aged 10 to 17 with moderate ulcerative colitis.

This chain joins TRBV6-5 and TRBJ1-2; no clear D. Germline CDR1 reads MNHEY; CDR2 reads SVGAGI. The CDR3 loop spans 15 amino acids. The V end lost 0 bases, the J end lost 4 bases, and 12 bases lay between the germline ends. CDR3: CASSYSKGTVYGYTF. The CDR3 coding sequence is TGTGCCAGCAGTTACTCAAAGGGTACCGTCTATGGCTACACCTTC.

The chain uses TRBV29-1 and TRBJ2-2, with 13 bases lining up with TRBD2. Trimming cost V 6 bases and J 1 base; bases outside gene matches: 5. CDR1 SQVTM and CDR2 ANQGSEA come from the germline V gene. The CDR3 runs 16 residues. The CDR3 region is CSVTGTSGENTGELFF. CDR3 DNA: TGCAGCGTAACCGGGACTAGCGGGGAGAACACCGGGGAGCTGTTTTTT.

This clone appeared once. V usage is TRBV7-8 and J usage is TRBJ2-6; no clear D gene. Trimming took 5 bases from V and 5 from J, leaving 13 bases between them. The CDR3 runs to 15 residues. CDR1 SGHVS and CDR2 FQNEAQ come from the germline V gene. The CDR3, as DNA: TGTGCCAGCAGCCCCCACTTCGTTCGGGCCAACGTCCTGACTTTC. It is translated as CASSPHFVRANVLTF. Variable domain in full (rest from reference TRBV7-8 and TRBJ2-6): GAGVSQSPRYKVAKRGQDVALRCDPISGHVSLFWYQQALGQGPEFLTYFQNEAQLDKSGLPSDRFFAERPEGSVSTLKIQRTQQEDSAVYLCASSPHFVRANVLTFGAGSRLTVL.

The chain couples TRBV28 to TRBJ1-1; unclear D gene. This CDR3 contains 11 residues. Germline CDR1 is MDHEN and CDR2 is SYDVKM. Trimming left V 7 bases short and J 5 bases short, with 8 bases between. The DNA of the CDR3 is TGTGCCAGCATTCTGAGGACTGAAGCTTTCTTT. It codes for CASILRTEAFF.

V gene TRBV2 combines with J gene TRBJ2-5; D is undetermined. The V end lost 3 bases, the J end lost 4 bases, and 3 bases lay between the germline ends. Germline CDR1 is SNHLY and CDR2 is FYNNEI. The CDR3 totals 11 residues. CDR3 loop: CASSEGETQYF. In DNA, the CDR3 is TGTGCCAGCAGTGAGGGAGAGACCCAGTACTTC.

This clone has just one count. The chain carries TRBV19 and TRBJ1-5; the D is unclear. CDR1 LNHDA and CDR2 SQIVND come from the germline V gene (reference sequence). The CDR3 has 14 amino acids. V lost 5 bases and J lost 1, with 9 bases in between. The CDR3 spells CASSLSASNQPQHF. The CDR3 coding sequence is TGTGCCAGTAGTTTGTCAGCAAGCAATCAGCCCCAGCATTTT.

CDR3 in DNA: TGTGCCAGCAGCTTAGGACAGGCCGACGAGCAGTACTTC. Its protein product is CASSLGQADEQYF. The chain is built from TRBV7-6 and TRBJ2-7, with a tentative D call TRBD1 (6 bases). The CDR3 covers 13 residues. V was shortened by 1 base and J by 5 bases, with 9 bases between the two germline ends. Germline V gene lookup returns CDR1 SGHVS and CDR2 FNYEAQ. The entire variable domain, with the rest obtained from reference TRBV7-6 and TRBJ2-7, is as follows: GAGVSQSPRYKVTKRGQDVALRCDPISGHVSLYWYRQALGQGPEFLTYFNYEAQQDKSGLPNDRFSAERPEGSISTLTIQRTEQRDSAMYRCASSLGQADEQYFGPGTRLTVT.